This TCR beta chain was sequenced during a study of cytomegalovirus exposure and HLA in healthy donors. Findings and caveats of the study: For most TCR sequences rarity was the rule, although some public TCRs occurred in many donors.

Primers for the PCR totalled 60 Vbeta and 13 Jbeta. The method was immunoSEQ multiplex PCR; TCRdb's version includes in-frame clones alone and lacks a portion of them. The sample has around 110,000 clones, about 68% seen once. Germline V gene data show CDR1 as SGHRS and CDR2 as YFSETQ. Losses at the gene ends were 4 bases for V and 1 base for J; bases not matched to a gene: 8. The CDR3 spans 18 residues. Note on this clone: Its antigen is still unknown.

The sample comprised PBMCs. This chain links TRBV5-1 with TRBJ2-3; 14 bases align to TRBD2. This TCR was sampled from a woman between 35 and 50 years old in good health and CMV-seropositive. CDR3 residues: CASSPGLAGGLGTDTQYF. CDR3 nucleotides: TGCGCCAGCAGCCCAGGACTAGCGGGAGGTCTGGGCACAGATACGCAGTATTTT. Complete variable domain (other parts from reference TRBV5-1 and TRBJ2-3): KAGVTQTPRYLIKTRGQQVTLSCSPISGHRSVSWYQQTPGQGLQFLFEYFSETQRNKGNFPGRFSGRQFSNSRSEMNVSTLELGDSALYLCASSPGLAGGLGTDTQYFGPGTRLTVL.